Given below is one T cell receptor (beta chain) in context. The target antigen is unknown. Each TCR beta cDNA library carried unique molecular identifiers. TCRdb itself ran the PCR reads through MiXCR, one entry per CDR3 protein. The table has about 430,000 distinct CDR3 sequences, 30% to 45% seen once. The sample comes from a study of post-analysis software for immune sequencing data. Germline CDR1 is DFQATT and CDR2 is SNEGSKA (reference sequence). V was pared by 0 bases and J by 9 bases, with 9 bases between. This CDR3 comprises 13 residues. General study findings and limits: Four or five TRBV segments (TRBV5-6, TRBV5-1 and TRBV20-1 among them) occurred more frequently in patients than in controls.

Sequencing was carried out using blood. This clonotype was obtained from a girl aged 2 to 9 with multiple sclerosis. This chain links TRBV20-1 with TRBJ1-6; TRBD1 is a possible D gene (5 bases). The CDR3, as DNA: TGCAGTGCTAGAGACAGGGTGCTTTCACCCCTCCACTTT. It codes for CSARDRVLSPLHF.